This T cell receptor (beta chain) comes out of a study of cytomegalovirus exposure and HLA in healthy donors. PCR was performed using 60 Vbeta and 13 Jbeta primers. This table comes from immunoSEQ multiplex PCR, and its TCRdb copy is limited to in-frame clones, with some not included. This repertoire shows roughly 150,000 clones, approximately 80% found once; its top ten account for approximately 3.8%. J gave up 1 base and V 4 bases, and 8 bases lay outside the gene matches. The CDR3 length is 16 residues. Germline CDR1 reads MNHNY; CDR2 reads SVGAGI (reference sequence). Regarding this clone: What it recognizes is unknown.

Overall study findings and caveats: Compared with the roughly 700-donor mean, an Asian-associated ancestry cluster reportedly had fewer N-insertions, according to a later analysis. A later analysis showed TCR association rates differing by HLA locus, peaking at DRB1 and lowest at HLA-C.

This TCR was sampled from a male donor in good health and CMV-seronegative. The specimen sequenced was PBMCs. The chain joins TRBV6-6 to TRBJ1-1; 8 positions match TRBD1. Here the CDR3 reads CASSLPRDRPNTEAFF. DNA for the CDR3: TGTGCCAGCAGTTTGCCTAGGGACAGGCCGAACACTGAAGCTTTCTTT.